The 26 T cell receptor beta chains in this list originate from one sample, sequenced in a study of shared clonotypes between healthy human individuals. The method was immunoSEQ multiplex PCR; TCRdb's version includes in-frame clones alone and lacks a portion of them. This sample has approximately 1.9 million clones; just over 90% occur once, and the top ten carry around 1.7%. CD45RO-negative, CCR7-positively selected cells formed the naive CD8 fraction, excluding terminally differentiated effector memory CD45RA+ cells. Material: naive CD8+ T cells from PBMCs. These TCRs come from a man aged 18 to 30 in good health. Some clones in this sample may be carry-over from other donors' samples.

This rearrangement joins TRBV27 to TRBJ2-7; 11 bases are shared with TRBD2. The CDR3 is made up of 14 amino acids. Trimming removed 4 bases from V and 6 bases from J; junction bases left unmatched: 5. Germline assignment: CDR1 MNHEY and CDR2 SMNVEV (reference sequence). CDR3 loop: CASSYGTSGVEQYF. DNA for the CDR3: TGTGCCAGCAGTTACGGGACTAGCGGAGTCGAGCAGTACTTC.

This chain connects TRBV7-9 to TRBJ2-1; D unclear. CDR3 length equals 14 residues. Trimming removed 6 bases from V and 8 bases from J, with 17 bases in between. The V gene's germline CDR1 is SEHNR and CDR2 FQNEAQ (reference sequence). CDR3 residues: CASRAPVARDEQFF. For the CDR3, the DNA is TGTGCCAGCAGAGCGCCCGTGGCCCGCGATGAGCAGTTCTTC. The variable domain in full, with the rest retrieved from reference TRBV7-9 and TRBJ2-1, is DTGVSQNPRHKITKRGQNVTFRCDPISEHNRLYWYRQTLGQGPEFLTYFQNEAQLEKSRLLSDRFSAERPKGSFSTLEIQRTEQGDSAMYLCASRAPVARDEQFFGPGTRLTVL.

The chain carries TRBV5-1 and TRBJ2-7; D is perhaps TRBD1 (6 bases). Germline V gives CDR1 SGHRS, CDR2 YFSETQ. The germline V and J ends were trimmed by 0 bases and 3 bases, with 22 bases remaining between them. The CDR3 runs to 18 residues. In DNA, the CDR3 is TGCGCCAGCAGCTTGGGAGCGCGGCAGGGGCGTTCACTCTACGAGCAGTACTTC. It specifies CASSLGARQGRSLYEQYF.

The V call is TRBV29-1, the J call TRBJ2-7; possibly TRBD2 for D (7 bases). This CDR3 spans 12 amino acids. Germline CDR1 SQVTM, CDR2 ANQGSEA. V was cut by 7 bases and J by 3 bases, with 13 bases left in between. CDR3 DNA: TGCAGCGCCGCGGGGGCGTTCTACGAGCAGTACTTC. Protein: CSAAGAFYEQYF.

J is TRBJ2-3 and V is TRBV6-1, with D perhaps matching TRBD2 (6 bases). The CDR3 has 14 residues. The V end was cut by 3 bases, the J end by 5 bases, with 12 bases between. Germline V lookup: CDR1 MNHNS, CDR2 SASEGT. In DNA form, the CDR3 reads TGTGCCAGCAGTGAGGAGATGGGGGGAGATACGCAGTATTTT. This gives the protein CASSEEMGGDTQYF.

This chain links TRBV9 with TRBJ2-3, with 10 bases identical to TRBD2. CDR1 and CDR2 from the germline V gene are SGDLS and YYNGEE. The CDR3 loop spans 19 amino acids. After removal of 4 bases from V and 2 bases from J, the junction contained 16 bases not matched to a gene. Here the CDR3 DNA reads TGTGCCAGCAGCCAAGCAGGTGATAGCGGGGGGACATACACAGATACGCAGTATTTT. It yields the protein CASSQAGDSGGTYTDTQYF.

The table lists this clone with a count of one. The chain employs TRBV2 and TRBJ1-2; D remains unclear. Germline assignment: CDR1 SNHLY and CDR2 FYNNEI. V lost 2 bases to trimming and J lost 4 bases, with 8 bases between them. The CDR3 has 13 residues. The CDR3 DNA follows: TGTGCCAGCAGTGAATTGTTCCCCTATGGCTACACCTTC. Encoded protein: CASSELFPYGYTF.

The V call is TRBV28, the J call TRBJ2-2; 13 bases are shared with TRBD2. J was trimmed by 4 bases and V by 5 bases; bases with no gene match: 7. The V gene's germline CDR1 is MDHEN and CDR2 SYDVKM. The length of the CDR3 is 17 residues. The CDR3 loop is CASSQWTSGSFTGELFF. CDR3 DNA: TGTGCCAGCAGTCAGTGGACTAGCGGGAGCTTCACCGGGGAGCTGTTTTTT.

In DNA form, the CDR3 reads TGCAGCGTTTGTGGGGAGGGGGGAAACTACGAGCAGTACTTC. Residues: CSVCGEGGNYEQYF. This chain links TRBV29-1 with TRBJ2-7; D might be TRBD2 (7 bases). Trimming pared 5 bases from V and 3 bases from J, leaving 17 bases between. The CDR3 has 14 residues. Per the germline V gene, CDR1 is SQVTM and CDR2 is ANQGSEA.

The rearrangement uses TRBV15 and TRBJ1-5, with D unclear. This CDR3 has 15 amino acids. Germline V gene data show CDR1 as LNHNV and CDR2 as YYDKDF (reference sequence). V gave up 3 bases and J gave up 4 bases, with 13 bases separating them. The CDR3 loop is CATSRRQAENQPQHF. DNA for the CDR3: TGTGCCACCAGCAGGCGCCAGGCCGAAAATCAGCCCCAGCATTTT. Full variable domain (remainder filled in from reference TRBV15 and TRBJ1-5): DAMVIQNPRYQVTQFGKPVTLSCSQTLNHNVMYWYQQKSSQAPKLLFHYYDKDFNNEADTPDNFQSRRPNTSFCFLDIRSPGLGDTAMYLCATSRRQAENQPQHFGDGTRLSIL.

V usage is TRBV11-2 and J usage is TRBJ2-5; TRBD1 matches 7 bases. Near its end, the DNA agrees better with TRBJ2-7, so the J call may be wrong. The CDR3 length is 14 residues. Germline CDR1 and CDR2: SGHAT and FQNNGV. Here the CDR3 reads CASSYRGTVYEQYF. DNA for the CDR3: TGTGCCAGCAGCTATAGAGGGACAGTCTACGAGCAGTACTTC.

The chain is built from TRBV5-1 and TRBJ1-1; 11 bases are shared with TRBD1. This CDR3 region has 15 residues. V gave up 3 bases and J gave up 2 bases; unmatched junction bases: 3. Germline V gene lookup returns CDR1 SGHRS and CDR2 YFSETQ. In nucleotides, the CDR3 is TGCGCCAGCAGCTCCGGGACAGGGGGTAACACTGAAGCTTTCTTT. Translated: CASSSGTGGNTEAFF.

This rearrangement joins TRBV11-2 to TRBJ2-5; the D is unclear. V lost 3 bases to trimming and J lost 1 base, with 6 bases between them. Germline CDR1 and CDR2: SGHAT and FQNNGV. The CDR3 is 13 amino acids. The CDR3 coding sequence is TGTGCCAGCAGCTTTGTCCTCCAAGAGACCCAGTACTTC. Protein sequence: CASSFVLQETQYF.

This rearrangement joins TRBV7-3 to TRBJ2-1, with 7 bases fitting TRBD2. This CDR3 has 15 residues. Looked up from germline, CDR1 is SGHTA and CDR2 is FQGTGA. V dropped 4 bases and J dropped 6; count of bases not matched to a gene: 9. The CDR3 sequence is CASSSTSVDINEQFF. DNA of the CDR3: TGTGCCAGCAGCTCTACTAGCGTAGACATCAATGAGCAGTTCTTC.

Points on this clone: Additional DNA sequences in this sample encode the identical CDR3. The chain recombines TRBV10-3 with TRBJ1-5, with unresolved D. The CDR3 has 14 residues. V gave up 0 bases and J gave up 3 bases, with 6 bases separating them. Germline assignment: CDR1 ENHRY and CDR2 SYGVKD. The CDR3 is CAISESSVNQPQHF. The CDR3 nucleotides are TGTGCCATCAGTGAGTCGTCGGTCAATCAGCCCCAGCATTTT.

On this clone: Different DNA sequences within this sample yield the same CDR3. J is TRBJ2-1 and V is TRBV7-8; maybe TRBD2 (5 bases). Per the germline V gene, CDR1 is SGHVS and CDR2 is FQNEAQ. The length of the CDR3 is 16 residues. V was pared by 1 base and J by 4 bases, with 14 bases between. DNA for the CDR3: TGTGCCAGCAGCTTAGTGCGGACTGGCGCTTACAATGAGCAGTTCTTC. It is translated as CASSLVRTGAYNEQFF.

V is TRBV7-2 and J is TRBJ2-7, with unresolved D. The V end was cut by 3 bases, the J end by 1 base, with 7 bases between. The CDR3 is made up of 13 amino acids. Looked up from germline, CDR1 is SGHTA and CDR2 is FQGNSA. In DNA, the CDR3 is TGTGCCAGCAGCTTGGACGGTTCCTACGAGCAGTACTTC. This encodes CASSLDGSYEQYF.

The chain combines TRBV9 with TRBJ1-1; D is perhaps TRBD1 (6 bases). V was clipped by 0 bases and J by 5 bases, with 17 bases between them. The germline gives CDR1 SGDLS, CDR2 YYNGEE. The CDR3 loop spans 16 amino acids. The chain's CDR3 is CASSVGQGRVYTEAFF. In nucleotides, the CDR3 is TGTGCCAGCAGCGTAGGGCAGGGGCGTGTGTATACTGAAGCTTTCTTT.

Comments on this clone: One base away lies a much larger clone, so this may be a sequencing read error. The rearrangement links TRBV5-6 to TRBJ2-7; D not resolved. Germline V gene data show CDR1 as SGHDT and CDR2 as YYEEEE. The CDR3 length is 11 residues. Trimming removed 4 bases at V and 0 bases at J, with 2 bases between. CDR3 loop: CASSASYEQYF. The CDR3 DNA reads TGTGCCAGCAGCGCCTCCTACGAGCAGTACTTC. The whole variable domain, filled in from reference TRBV5-6 and TRBJ2-7, reads DAGVTQSPTHLIKTRGQQVTLRCSPKSGHDTVSWYQQALGQGPQFIFQYYEEEERQRGNFPDRFSGHQFPNYSSELNVNALLLGDSALYLCASSASYEQYFGPGTRLTVT.

V is TRBV7-2 and J is TRBJ2-1; a weak D match, TRBD2 (5 bases). V lost 5 bases, J lost 6 bases, and 14 bases lay in between. Germline V gene data show CDR1 as SGHTA and CDR2 as FQGNSA. This CDR3 has 14 amino acids. CDR3 in DNA: TGTGCCAGCAGCCCACTAGGTTCGGGCAATGAGCAGTTCTTC. Translating gives CASSPLGSGNEQFF.

The rearrangement links TRBV13 to TRBJ2-7, with a possible D match to TRBD2 (6 bases). The CDR3 length is 11 residues. Trimming stripped 4 bases from V and 6 bases from J, with 7 bases between. Germline-derived CDR1 and CDR2 are PRHDT and FYEKMQ (reference sequence). The CDR3 DNA sequence: TGTGCCAGCAGCTCCGGGGGCGAGCAGTACTTC. This gives the protein CASSSGGEQYF.

J is TRBJ2-7 and V is TRBV14; 10 nucleotides align to TRBD1. The CDR3 totals 16 residues. Germline lookup yields CDR1 SGHDN and CDR2 FVKESK. The ends lost 2 bases at V and 3 bases at J; junction bases unmatched: 7. The CDR3 DNA follows: TGTGCCAGCAGCCAAAGCCGGGACAGGGGCAACTACGAGCAGTACTTC. Protein sequence: CASSQSRDRGNYEQYF.

As concerns this clone: Other DNA sequences within the sample encode an identical CDR3. This chain links TRBV5-1 with TRBJ2-7, with 11 bases matching TRBD2. Per the germline V gene, CDR1 is SGHRS and CDR2 is YFSETQ. CDR3 size: 14 residues. V lost 4 bases to trimming and J lost 3 bases; unmatched junction nucleotides: 3. This chain's CDR3 is CASSLAGGGYEQYF. CDR3 nucleotide sequence: TGCGCCAGCAGCCTAGCGGGGGGTGGCTACGAGCAGTACTTC.

This clone has just a few counts. Different DNA sequences within this sample yield the same CDR3. The chain uses TRBV28 and TRBJ2-2; no definite D call. Germline V lookup: CDR1 MDHEN, CDR2 SYDVKM. V dropped 5 bases and J dropped 0 bases, with 7 bases sitting between them. The CDR3 runs 14 residues. The CDR3 loop is CASSSTPNTGELFF. CDR3 coding DNA: TGTGCCAGCAGTAGTACCCCGAACACCGGGGAGCTGTTTTTT.

This chain links TRBV15 with TRBJ1-1; D remains ambiguous. This CDR3 is 10 amino acids long. Germline lookup yields CDR1 LNHNV and CDR2 YYDKDF (reference sequence). The V end was cut by 5 bases, the J end by 4 bases, with 2 bases between. The CDR3 is CATSGTEAFF. CDR3 sequence (DNA): TGTGCCACCAGCGGCACTGAAGCTTTCTTT.

This chain links TRBV19 with TRBJ1-1, with D possibly being TRBD1 (6 bases). V gave up 11 bases and J gave up 4 bases, with 17 bases separating them. This CDR3 contains 13 residues. Germline CDR1 is LNHDA and CDR2 is SQIVND (reference sequence). The CDR3 region is CASCRGETTEAFF. CDR3 coding DNA: TGTGCCTCCTGCAGGGGTGAGACCACTGAAGCTTTCTTT.